These T cell receptor beta chains were read from a single sample in a study of identical twins. TCRdb re-derived calls from the 5' RACE reads in MiXCR, one entry per CDR3 protein. The table includes some 660,000 distinct CDR3 sequences, over 8.5% detected once. These data also formed part of another study, on yellow fever vaccine responses in identical twins.

Source material: PBMCs. These receptors all come from a woman younger than 30 in good health. The CDR3 runs from the conserved cysteine through the conserved F or W. The D gene is left open where the match is weak. Part of the rows lack a size; the others show once, few, many or a class for expanded clones.

CDR3 protein: CASSILQGYEQYF
CDR3 DNA: TGTGCCAGTAGTATATTACAGGGCTACGAGCAGTACTTC
J gene: TRBJ2-7
D gene: NA
clone size: NA
V gene: TRBV19

CDR3 protein: CASSPRPGGTDTQYF
CDR3 DNA: TGTGCCAGCAGCCCTCGTCCGGGCGGGACAGATACGCAGTATTTT
J gene: TRBJ2-3
D gene: NA
clone size: NA
V gene: TRBV11-2

CDR3 protein: CASTRSTEAFF
CDR3 DNA: TGTGCCAGCACAAGGTCCACTGAAGCTTTCTTT
J gene: TRBJ1-1
D gene: NA
clone size: NA
V gene: TRBV12-3/TRBV12-4

CDR3 protein: CASSYPRAKNIQYF
CDR3 DNA: TGTGCCAGCAGTTACCCTAGAGCCAAAAACATTCAGTACTTC
J gene: TRBJ2-4
D gene: NA
clone size: NA
V gene: TRBV6-5

CDR3 protein: CASSSWTGDNQPQHF
CDR3 DNA: TGTGCCAGCAGTTCCTGGACAGGGGATAATCAGCCCCAGCATTTT
J gene: TRBJ1-5
D gene: TRBD1
clone size: many
V gene: TRBV12-3/TRBV12-4

CDR3 protein: CASSLRNGGGETQYF
CDR3 DNA: TGTGCCAGCAGCTTACGGAACGGTGGCGGGGAGACCCAGTACTTC
J gene: TRBJ2-5
D gene: NA
clone size: few
V gene: TRBV7-6

CDR3 protein: CASSEGGTDTQYF
CDR3 DNA: TGCGCCAGCAGTGAAGGGGGCACAGATACGCAGTATTTT
J gene: TRBJ2-3
D gene: NA
clone size: many
V gene: TRBV10-1

CDR3 protein: CASSLLAGSGEQFF
CDR3 DNA: TGTGCCAGCAGTCTACTAGCGGGGTCGGGTGAGCAGTTCTTC
J gene: TRBJ2-1
D gene: TRBD2
clone size: NA
V gene: TRBV6-2/TRBV6-3

CDR3 protein: CASSFEGEQETQYF
CDR3 DNA: TGTGCCAGCAGCTTTGAGGGGGAACAAGAGACCCAGTACTTC
J gene: TRBJ2-5
D gene: NA
clone size: NA
V gene: TRBV7-9

CDR3 protein: CASRKNVDEKLFF
CDR3 DNA: TGCGCCAGCAGGAAAAACGTCGATGAAAAACTGTTTTTT
J gene: TRBJ1-4
D gene: NA
clone size: many
V gene: TRBV5-1

CDR3 protein: CASSHGTGNGYTF
CDR3 DNA: TGTGCCAGCAGTCACGGGACAGGGAATGGCTACACCTTC
J gene: TRBJ1-2
D gene: TRBD1
clone size: NA
V gene: TRBV6-5

CDR3 protein: CASRQGRAQPQHF
CDR3 DNA: TGTGCCAGCAGACAGGGGAGGGCTCAGCCCCAGCATTTT
J gene: TRBJ1-5
D gene: TRBD1
clone size: NA
V gene: TRBV6-1

CDR3 protein: CASSKPGQDYSYEQYF
CDR3 DNA: TGTGCCAGCAGCAAGCCTGGACAGGACTACTCCTACGAGCAGTACTTC
J gene: TRBJ2-7
D gene: NA
clone size: NA
V gene: TRBV12-3/TRBV12-4

CDR3 protein: CASSSMVTTSGYYEQYF
CDR3 DNA: TGTGCCAGCAGTTCGATGGTTACGACTAGCGGTTACTACGAGCAGTACTTC
J gene: TRBJ2-7
D gene: TRBD2
clone size: many
V gene: TRBV28

CDR3 protein: CASSPKEENYEQYF
CDR3 DNA: TGTGCCAGCTCACCAAAAGAGGAGAACTACGAGCAGTACTTC
J gene: TRBJ2-7
D gene: NA
clone size: few
V gene: TRBV18

CDR3 protein: CASSFIGRYTDTQYF
CDR3 DNA: TGTGCCAGCAGTTTCATCGGCAGATACACAGATACGCAGTATTTT
J gene: TRBJ2-3
D gene: NA
clone size: NA
V gene: TRBV6-2/TRBV6-3

CDR3 protein: CASRIDRDTDTQYF
CDR3 DNA: TGCGCCAGCAGGATTGACAGGGACACAGATACGCAGTATTTT
J gene: TRBJ2-3
D gene: TRBD1
clone size: few
V gene: TRBV4-1

CDR3 protein: CASSQGRGANTGELFF
CDR3 DNA: TGCGCCAGCAGCCAAGGGCGGGGGGCGAACACCGGGGAGCTGTTTTTT
J gene: TRBJ2-2
D gene: TRBD2
clone size: many
V gene: TRBV4-3

CDR3 protein: CASSLIGNRVSGNTIYF
CDR3 DNA: TGTGCCAGCAGTTTAATCGGGAACAGGGTCTCTGGAAACACCATATATTTT
J gene: TRBJ1-3
D gene: NA
clone size: NA
V gene: TRBV12-3/TRBV12-4

CDR3 protein: CASSQGTGGARGYTF
CDR3 DNA: TGTGCCAGCAGCCAAGGGACAGGGGGCGCGAGGGGCTACACCTTC
J gene: TRBJ1-2
D gene: TRBD1
clone size: many
V gene: TRBV3-1